This TCR beta chain was sequenced during a study of identical twins. General study points: Reduced insertions were recorded for abundant cord blood beta clonotypes, with no such pattern in memory repertoires.

All donors comprised healthy Caucasians. TCRdb analysed the 5' RACE reads with MiXCR anew, one entry per CDR3 protein. The table includes 200,000 to 250,000 distinct CDR3 sequences, under 8.5% detected once. Turning to this clonotype: The antigen is undetermined.

Germline V gene lookup returns CDR1 SEHNR and CDR2 FQNEAQ (reference sequence). The CDR3 consists of 13 residues. V shed 5 bases, J shed 4 bases, and the junction held 2 bases outside the gene matches. The sample was also linked to a second study, of T cells expressing NK-cell markers. That publication notes: The authors derived TCR beta repertoires from sorted CD3+CD56+NKG2C+, CD3+CD56+NKG2C- and CD3+CD56-NKG2C+ T cells. Within several experiments, an anti-gamma-delta TCR antibody kept the sorting limited to alpha-beta TCR T cells.

The chain couples TRBV7-9 to TRBJ1-1; 9 bases agree with TRBD1. The sequenced sample was CD8+ T cells sorted from blood. This clonotype was obtained from a woman younger than 35 in good health. The CDR3 sequence: CASSADRGTEAFF. CDR3 sequence (DNA): TGTGCCAGCAGCGCGGACAGGGGCACTGAAGCTTTCTTT.